In its sample, the clone carrying this T cell receptor (beta chain) was seen once. The data derive from a study of T cell changes during pregnancy in multiple sclerosis. Only in-frame clones appear in the TCRdb table, and some are missing; sequencing was by immunoSEQ multiplex PCR. The table lists about 61,000 clones, just under 90% of them singletons. The CDR3 has 12 residues. Between the trimmed V and J ends, which lost 0 bases and 8 bases, there was a span of 7 bases. Germline CDR1 and CDR2: LGHNA and YNFKEQ. This clonotype was sampled from a female donor in good health, enrolled as a control in a pregnancy study. Sequencing was performed on peripheral blood, taken in the first trimester of pregnancy. This rearrangement joins TRBV4-2 to TRBJ1-2; D gene unclear. CDR3 residues: CASSQDQIGYTF. CDR3 sequence (DNA): TGTGCCAGCAGCCAAGATCAAATCGGCTACACCTTC.